These T cell receptor beta chains were read from a single sample in a study of T cell repertoires in cytomegalovirus infection. TCRdb processed the reads anew with MiXCR; each CDR3 protein has one entry. The sample has about 68,000 distinct CDR3 sequences, about 23% seen once. Their recognized antigens are unknown. The sequencing sample was made of PBMCs, sequenced either directly or after in vitro stimulation (not recorded which). The receptor set was obtained from a human donor in good health (CMV status not recorded). Some clones in this sample may be carry-over from other donors' samples. Each CDR3 is given with its conserved first and last residue. Each record gives: CDR3 DNA, CDR3 protein, J gene, V gene, clone size, CDR3 length, D gene. The D gene is left open where the match is weak. Size tells how often a clone was seen (once, few, many) or the class of an expanded clone, and some rows leave it out.

TGTGCCACCAGTGTAGCGGGAGGGCCGCAGACCGGGGAGCTGTTTTTT,CATSVAGGPQTGELFF,TRBJ2-2,TRBV24-1,NA,16,TRBD2
TGTGCCAGCAGCTTGGGGGGGTCGGTGTTAGCGGGAGGAAATGAGCAGTTCTTC,CASSLGGSVLAGGNEQFF,TRBJ2-1,TRBV5-4,few,18,TRBD2
TGTGCCAGCAGTTTCGGGACAGGGAATTCACCCCTCCACTTT,CASSFGTGNSPLHF,TRBJ1-6,TRBV28,many,14,TRBD1
TGTGCCAGCAGTGGAGGGGACAGGAGATCCTACGAGCAGTACTTC,CASSGGDRRSYEQYF,TRBJ2-7,TRBV12-3/TRBV12-4,many,15,TRBD1
TGTGCCAGCAGCCCCCCGGATGCAGGGCGGGAGACCCAGTACTTC,CASSPPDAGRETQYF,TRBJ2-5,TRBV7-8,NA,15,NA
TGCAGTGCTAGAGGGGGGACGGTCACCTCTTATAGCAATCAGCCCCAGCATTTT,CSARGGTVTSYSNQPQHF,TRBJ1-5,TRBV20-1,few,18,NA
TGTGCCAGCAGTTACTACAGCCTTAGCAATCAGCCCCAGCATTTT,CASSYYSLSNQPQHF,TRBJ1-5,TRBV6-2/TRBV6-3,NA,15,NA
TGTGCCAGCAGCTTACCGGGTGGAAAACTGTTTTTT,CASSLPGGKLFF,TRBJ1-4,TRBV7-8,NA,12,NA
TGTGCCAGCAGCTCATCCTCTGCTTCCTCTGGAACCACCATATATTTT,CASSSSSASSGTTIYF,TRBJ1-3,TRBV7-2,NA,16,NA
TGTGCCAGCAGCTTAGTGGGGGGGGGGGCGGAGATCTACGAGCAGTACTTC,CASSLVGGGAEIYEQYF,TRBJ2-7,TRBV7-2,many,17,NA
TGCGCCAGCAGCTCGACCGCAACTAATGAAAAACTGTTTTTT,CASSSTATNEKLFF,TRBJ1-4,TRBV4-3,few,14,NA
TGTGCCAGCAGCGTCGGCCTAAGCGGGGCGGAGACCCAGTACTTC,CASSVGLSGAETQYF,TRBJ2-5,TRBV9,NA,15,TRBD2